The 25 T cell receptor beta chains below were found in one sample sequenced in a study of shared clonotypes between healthy human individuals. In the naive CD8 group, cells lacked CD45RO and were positively selected for CCR7, so terminally differentiated effector memory CD45RA+ cells were left out. Assay used: immunoSEQ multiplex PCR; TCRdb lists only in-frame clones, some missing. The top ten hold less than 2% of the sample, which has about 2.1 million clones, just over 90% seen once. The sample was naive CD8+ T cells from PBMCs. These receptors were taken from a man aged 18 to 29 in good health. Some clones in this sample may be carry-over from other donors' samples.

The chain joins TRBV11-2 to TRBJ2-1; D is possibly TRBD2 (6 bases). The CDR3 has 16 residues. The ends were cut back, 4 bases at V and 3 bases at J, with 16 bases in the middle. Germline CDR1 reads SGHAT; CDR2 reads FQNNGV. Here the CDR3 DNA reads TGTGCCAGCAGCTGGGGGGTCTACGATGGCTACAATGAGCAGTTCTTC. It codes for CASSWGVYDGYNEQFF.

The chain carries TRBV4-3 and TRBJ2-7; D perhaps matches TRBD2 (5 bases). This CDR3 spans 16 amino acids. Looked up from germline, CDR1 is LGHNA and CDR2 is YSLEER. Trimming removed 3 bases from V and 5 bases from J, with 20 bases in between. The CDR3, as DNA: TGCGCCAGCAGCCACTCTCCCGTGAGGGCCCCCCACGAGCAGTACTTC. Its translation is CASSHSPVRAPHEQYF.

The V and J genes are TRBV28 and TRBJ1-2, with D possibly being TRBD1 (5 bases). The CDR3 extends over 14 amino acids. Trimming left V 1 base short and J 7 bases short, with 13 bases between. Per germline, CDR1 MDHEN and CDR2 SYDVKM. The CDR3 is CASSLSPPGGGYTF. The DNA of the CDR3 is TGTGCCAGCAGTTTATCTCCCCCGGGGGGTGGCTACACCTTC.

V gene TRBV7-8 combines with J gene TRBJ2-7, with D unclear. V was shortened by 5 bases and J by 4 bases, with 6 bases between the two germline ends. The germline gives CDR1 SGHVS, CDR2 FQNEAQ. The CDR3 loop spans 11 amino acids. As DNA, the CDR3 is TGTGCCAGCAGCCAATTTTACGAGCAGTACTTC. Translation gives CASSQFYEQYF.

This sequence joins TRBV6-1 and TRBJ1-3, with D maybe TRBD1 (5 bases). CDR1 and CDR2 (germline): MNHNS, SASEGT. The CDR3 covers 18 residues. Trimming took off 2 bases at V and 3 bases at J, with 20 bases between the two ends. The CDR3 loop is CASSEWYWKGASGNTIYF. The CDR3 nucleotides read TGTGCCAGCAGTGAATGGTATTGGAAAGGGGCTAGTGGAAACACCATATATTTT.

V and J are TRBV30 and TRBJ2-3; the match to TRBD2 covers 8 bases. The CDR3 is 16 residues long. The J segment lost 5 bases and the V segment lost 5 bases, leaving 15 bases of the junction unmatched. Germline-derived CDR1 and CDR2 are GTSNPN and SVGIG (reference sequence). The CDR3 protein is CAWGDPAGRAEDTQYF. The CDR3 region has the DNA TGTGCCTGGGGAGATCCGGCCGGGAGGGCCGAAGATACGCAGTATTTT.

The chain has TRBV14 and TRBJ2-1; 9 bases agree with TRBD1. Germline assignment: CDR1 SGHDN and CDR2 FVKESK. V was pared by 3 bases and J by 8 bases, with 8 bases of the junction left unmatched. The CDR3 extends over 15 amino acids. The CDR3 is CASSQGTGRGDEQFF. CDR3 nucleotides: TGTGCCAGCAGCCAGGGGACAGGGAGAGGCGATGAGCAGTTCTTC.

The chain is built from TRBV19 and TRBJ1-1; possibly TRBD1 for D (5 bases). Germline CDR1 LNHDA, CDR2 SQIVND (reference sequence). V lost 1 base, J lost 6 bases, and 18 bases lay in between. This CDR3 has 16 amino acids. CDR3 protein: CASSIVEGIRGAEAFF. DNA of the CDR3: TGTGCCAGTAGTATAGTGGAGGGGATCAGAGGGGCTGAAGCTTTCTTT.

In nucleotides, the CDR3 is TGTGCCAGCTTTAACTATGGCTACACCTTC. Translating gives CASFNYGYTF. The rearrangement joins TRBV25-1 to TRBJ1-2, with D uncertain. CDR1 is MGHDK, CDR2 SYGVNS, per germline. The CDR3 is made up of 10 amino acids. Trimming cost V 8 bases and J 1 base, with 2 bases left between them.

V usage is TRBV7-9 and J usage is TRBJ1-3; D perhaps matches TRBD1 (6 bases). This CDR3 is built from 16 residues. Germline loops: CDR1 SEHNR, CDR2 FQNEAQ (reference sequence). Trimming took 1 base from V and 2 from J, leaving 12 bases between them. The CDR3 loop reads CASSLVVGATGNTIYF. As DNA, the CDR3 is TGTGCCAGCAGCTTAGTGGTGGGGGCGACTGGAAACACCATATATTTT.

This chain uses TRBV6-1 with TRBJ1-2; the D gene is possibly TRBD1 (5 bases). The CDR3 extends over 13 amino acids. The V and J ends lost 5 bases and 6 bases respectively, with 13 bases between them. Germline V CDR1 and CDR2: MNHNS, SASEGT. In nucleotides, the CDR3 is TGTGCCAGCAGTAAAAGACAGTTCGATGGCTACACCTTC. Protein: CASSKRQFDGYTF.

This clone occurred once. The chain links TRBV9 to TRBJ1-2; TRBD1 agrees at 10 bases. CDR3 length: 16 amino acids. CDR1 SGDLS and CDR2 YYNGEE come from the germline V gene. Trimming at V came to 0 bases and at J to 4 bases, leaving 6 bases not matched to a gene. CDR3 sequence reads: CASSVARGDRGYGYTF. The CDR3 DNA reads TGTGCCAGCAGCGTAGCTCGGGGGGACAGGGGCTATGGCTACACCTTC.

The rearrangement links TRBV15 to TRBJ2-7; the match to TRBD1 covers 10 bases. The CDR3 loop spans 14 amino acids. V shed 5 bases and J 6 bases; nucleotides not matched to a gene: 7. Per germline, CDR1 LNHNV and CDR2 YYDKDF (reference sequence). DNA for the CDR3: TGTGCCACCAGCGGCCGGGACAGGGGCGGCGAGCAGTACTTC. This gives the protein CATSGRDRGGEQYF.

In regard to this clone: At the DNA level, this CDR3 is encoded by other sequences in the same sample as well. The V gene is TRBV19, the J gene TRBJ1-1, with D hard to call. The CDR3 is made up of 13 amino acids. Germline loops: CDR1 LNHDA, CDR2 SQIVND (reference sequence). V dropped 1 base and J dropped 3 bases, with 6 bases sitting between them. CDR3 region: CASSIGGDTEAFF. The CDR3, as DNA: TGTGCCAGTAGTATAGGGGGTGACACTGAAGCTTTCTTT.

This chain links TRBV28 with TRBJ1-2; possibly TRBD1 for D (5 bases). The V end lost 7 bases, the J end lost 4 bases, and 13 bases lay between the germline ends. Per the germline V gene, CDR1 is MDHEN and CDR2 is SYDVKM. The CDR3 extends over 13 amino acids. Written as DNA, the CDR3 is TGTGCCAGCAACTCACAGGTGGGCTATGGCTACACCTTC. The encoded protein is CASNSQVGYGYTF.

This sequence joins TRBV19 and TRBJ2-1; D call uncertain. The CDR3 sequence is 13 residues long. CDR1 and CDR2 (germline): LNHDA, SQIVND (reference sequence). V lost 5 bases and J lost 5, with 10 bases in between. CDR3 bases: TGTGCCAGTAGTGTGGACGTTCACAATGAGCAGTTCTTC. Translating gives CASSVDVHNEQFF.

V and J are TRBV27 and TRBJ2-7, with D possibly being TRBD1 or TRBD2 (6 bases each). Trimming took off 6 bases at V and 4 bases at J, with 16 bases between the two ends. CDR3 size: 14 residues. Germline V lookup: CDR1 MNHEY, CDR2 SMNVEV (reference sequence). In DNA form, the CDR3 reads TGTGCCAGCAGCATCTTCGGAGGGGGTTACGAGCAGTACTTC. It codes for CASSIFGGGYEQYF.

Comments on this clone: The junction departs from germline at one end; a sequencing error may be responsible. This rearrangement joins TRBV5-4 to TRBJ2-7, with D perhaps TRBD2 (5 bases). Per germline, CDR1 SGHNT and CDR2 YYREEE (reference sequence). The CDR3 spans 11 residues. CDR3 nucleotides: TGTGCCAGCAGCTTGGGGCTAGCTAGGGACTTC. Translated: CASSLGLARDF.

V and J are TRBV6-5 and TRBJ2-7; TRBD1 matches 7 bases. CDR3 size: 15 residues. Per germline, CDR1 MNHEY and CDR2 SVGAGI. The trim removed 4 bases at V and 1 base at J, leaving 7 bases unmatched. The CDR3: CASSSIEGASYEQYF. The DNA of the CDR3 is TGTGCCAGCAGTTCGATAGAGGGGGCATCCTACGAGCAGTACTTC.

This chain links TRBV11-2 with TRBJ1-2, with D maybe TRBD1 (6 bases). The CDR3 has 14 residues. Deletions cut 0 bases from V and 8 bases from J, with 13 bases between. The V gene's germline CDR1 is SGHAT and CDR2 FQNNGV. CDR3 bases: TGTGCCAGCAGCTTAGATAGGGGGAATAGGGGCTACACCTTC. This gives the protein CASSLDRGNRGYTF.

This chain joins TRBV5-5 and TRBJ1-5; D is unclear. CDR1 SGHKS and CDR2 YYEKEE come from the germline V gene (reference sequence). The CDR3 runs 16 residues. V lost 0 bases and J 5 bases, leaving 15 bases between the germline ends. CDR3 in amino acids: CASSLAPELMDQPQHF. Written as DNA, the CDR3 is TGTGCCAGCAGCTTGGCCCCAGAGCTAATGGATCAGCCCCAGCATTTT.

The chain recombines TRBV28 with TRBJ2-3; D is possibly TRBD1 (6 bases). Between the trimmed V and J ends, which lost 4 bases and 2 bases, there was a span of 13 bases. CDR3 length: 15 residues. The germline CDR1 and CDR2 sequences are MDHEN and SYDVKM. CDR3 protein: CASSWGRDNTDTQYF. DNA of the CDR3: TGTGCCAGCAGTTGGGGCCGGGACAACACAGATACGCAGTATTTT.

This sequence joins TRBV27 and TRBJ2-7; D gene ambiguous. In germline, CDR1 is MNHEY, CDR2 SMNVEV (reference sequence). V dropped 4 bases and J dropped 0 bases, with 10 bases sitting between them. The CDR3 is made up of 14 amino acids. Written as DNA, the CDR3 is TGTGCCAGCAGTTCCCCACTAAGCTCCTACGAGCAGTACTTC. It yields the protein CASSSPLSSYEQYF.

V and J are TRBV27 and TRBJ2-1, with TRBD2 as a possible D gene (5 bases). The V gene lost 3 bases and the J gene lost 9 bases, with 9 bases spanning the gap. The CDR3 covers 12 residues. The germline V gene has CDR1 MNHEY and CDR2 SMNVEV (reference sequence). The CDR3 DNA reads TGTGCCAGCAGTTTCGTGGGGAGTGAGCAGTTCTTC. Its protein product is CASSFVGSEQFF.

The rearrangement links TRBV4-1 to TRBJ2-5; TRBD1 matches 9 bases. The CDR3 runs 15 residues. Germline CDR1 and CDR2: MGHRA and YSYEKL. Trimming took 4 bases from V and 5 from J; bases not matched to a gene: 8. CDR3 protein: CASSRDRDLGETQYF. The CDR3 bases are TGCGCCAGCAGCCGGGACAGGGATTTGGGGGAGACCCAGTACTTC.